The sequence of this T cell receptor beta chain was determined in a study of early T cells in non-severe SARS-CoV-2 infection. Individual cDNA molecules were tagged with unique molecular identifiers, the study reported. MiXCR was run by TCRdb on the 5' RACE reads, yielding one entry per CDR3 protein. The profile shows around 25,000 distinct CDR3 sequences, about 4.7% of them singletons. The germline V gene encodes CDR1 DFQATT and CDR2 SNEGSKA (reference sequence). Trimming pared 1 base from V and 0 bases from J, leaving 30 bases between. The CDR3 sequence is 22 residues long. This clonotype was seen ten or more times.

The sequence came from an adult who was a healthcare worker with PCR-confirmed SARS-CoV-2 infection or an uninfected control (not recorded which). The chain has TRBV20-1 and TRBJ2-2, with a possible D match to TRBD2 (6 bases). The sequencing sample was made of whole blood. CDR3 nucleotides: TGCAGTGCTAGAGGACCTCCGGGACCGACCCCCTCTAGCGTAGCGAACACCGGGGAGCTGTTTTTT. It yields the protein CSARGPPGPTPSSVANTGELFF.